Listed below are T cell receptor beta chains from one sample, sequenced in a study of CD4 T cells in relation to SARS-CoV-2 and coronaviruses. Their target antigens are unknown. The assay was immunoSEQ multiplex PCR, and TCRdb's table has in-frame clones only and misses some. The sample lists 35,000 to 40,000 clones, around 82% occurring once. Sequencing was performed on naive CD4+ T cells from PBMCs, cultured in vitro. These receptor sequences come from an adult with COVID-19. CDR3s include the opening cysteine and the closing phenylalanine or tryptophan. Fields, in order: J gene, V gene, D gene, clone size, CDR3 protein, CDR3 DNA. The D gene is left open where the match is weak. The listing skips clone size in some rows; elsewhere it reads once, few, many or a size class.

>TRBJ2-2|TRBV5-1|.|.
CASSLVATNTGELFF
TGCGCCAGCAGCTTGGTTGCAACGAACACCGGGGAGCTGTTTTTT
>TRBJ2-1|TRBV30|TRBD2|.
CAWSGTSLGEQFF
TGTGCCTGGTCTGGGACTAGCCTCGGTGAGCAGTTCTTC
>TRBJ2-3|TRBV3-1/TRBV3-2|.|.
CASSPRPGYHGTDTQYF
TGTGCCAGCAGCCCCCGACCGGGGTACCACGGCACAGATACGCAGTATTTT
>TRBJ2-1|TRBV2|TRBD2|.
CASKGGTSGRGTNNEQFF
TGTGCCAGCAAGGGGGGGACTAGCGGGAGAGGTACCAACAATGAGCAGTTCTTC
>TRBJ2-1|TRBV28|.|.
CASRPSGRTREQFF
TGTGCCAGCAGACCCTCGGGGAGGACACGGGAGCAGTTCTTC
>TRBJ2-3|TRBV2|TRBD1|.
CASRVTGAVYLSSTDTQYF
TGTGCCAGCAGAGTAACAGGGGCAGTGTATCTATCTAGCACAGATACGCAGTATTTT
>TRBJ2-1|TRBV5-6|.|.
CASSLSWDRPEEQFF
TGTGCCAGCAGCTTGTCGTGGGACCGTCCGGAAGAGCAGTTCTTC
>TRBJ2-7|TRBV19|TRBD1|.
CATRHRQGISYEQYF
TGTGCCACCCGACACAGACAGGGGATTTCCTACGAGCAGTACTTC
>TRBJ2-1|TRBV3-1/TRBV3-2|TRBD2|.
CASSPLAGGYLSSYNEQFF
TGTGCCAGCAGCCCTTTAGCGGGAGGCTACCTGAGCTCCTACAATGAGCAGTTCTTC
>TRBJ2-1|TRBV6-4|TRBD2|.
CASSGTSGNEQFF
TGTGCCAGCAGTGGGACTAGCGGGAATGAGCAGTTCTTC
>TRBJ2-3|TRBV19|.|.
CASSRRTSTDTQYF
TGTGCCAGTAGTAGGCGGACTAGCACAGATACGCAGTATTTT
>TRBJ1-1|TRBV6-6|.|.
CASSLPGVNTEAFF
TGTGCCAGCAGTCTCCCCGGGGTGAACACTGAAGCTTTCTTT
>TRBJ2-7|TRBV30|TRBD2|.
CAWSLYLAGANEQYF
TGTGCCTGGAGTCTATATCTAGCGGGAGCTAACGAGCAGTACTTC
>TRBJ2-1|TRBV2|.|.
CASSVEGDLGNEQFF
TGTGCCAGCAGTGTGGAGGGTGATCTTGGCAATGAGCAGTTCTTC
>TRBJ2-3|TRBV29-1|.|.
CSVEDPGYTSTDTQYF
TGCAGCGTTGAAGATCCTGGGTATACTAGCACAGATACGCAGTATTTT
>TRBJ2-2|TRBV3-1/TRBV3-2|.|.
CASVSTGELFF
TGTGCCAGCGTCAGCACCGGGGAGCTGTTTTTT
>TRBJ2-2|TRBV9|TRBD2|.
CASSVFSGRTGELFF
TGTGCCAGCAGCGTGTTTAGCGGGAGGACCGGGGAGCTGTTTTTT
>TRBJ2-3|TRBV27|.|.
CASSSFGQFTDTQYF
TGTGCCAGCAGCTCATTTGGACAGTTCACAGATACGCAGTATTTT
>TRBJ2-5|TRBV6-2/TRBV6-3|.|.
CASSFPLLPGSEETQYF
TGTGCCAGCAGTTTCCCCCTCTTGCCCGGGAGTGAGGAGACCCAGTACTTC
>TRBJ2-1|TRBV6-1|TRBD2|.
CASSVAGGLGEQFF
TGTGCCAGCAGTGTAGCGGGAGGTTTAGGTGAGCAGTTCTTC
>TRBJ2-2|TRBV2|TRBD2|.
CASSPYRTGGTGELFF
TGTGCCAGCAGTCCGTACCGCACGGGGGGGACCGGGGAGCTGTTTTTT
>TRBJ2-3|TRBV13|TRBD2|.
CASSSGLAMDTQYF
TGTGCCAGCAGCTCGGGACTAGCAATGGATACGCAGTATTTT
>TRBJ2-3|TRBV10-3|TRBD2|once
CAIRPGTSGRVGDTQYF
TGTGCCATCAGGCCCGGGACTAGCGGGAGGGTTGGAGATACGCAGTATTTT
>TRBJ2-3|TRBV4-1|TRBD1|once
CASSPGVWTGSADTQYF
TGCGCCAGCAGCCCAGGTGTTTGGACAGGGTCCGCAGATACGCAGTATTTT
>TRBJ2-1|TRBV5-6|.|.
CASSLARASINEQFF
TGTGCCAGCAGCTTGGCCAGGGCTAGCATCAATGAGCAGTTCTTC
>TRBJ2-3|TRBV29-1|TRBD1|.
CSVDLTGGGTDTQYF
TGCAGCGTTGACTTAACAGGGGGCGGGACAGATACGCAGTATTTT
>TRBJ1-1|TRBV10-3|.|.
CAISEDSTGRAFF
TGTGCCATCAGTGAGGATTCGACTGGCAGGGCTTTCTTT
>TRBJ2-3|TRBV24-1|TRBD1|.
CATSDPGQGADTQYF
TGTGCCACCAGTGATCCAGGACAGGGAGCAGATACGCAGTATTTT
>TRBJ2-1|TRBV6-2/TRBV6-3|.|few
CASSFTGTLDNEQFF
TGTGCCAGCAGTTTCACCGGGACTCTTGACAATGAGCAGTTCTTC
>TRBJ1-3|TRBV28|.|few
CASSLGTSDTSRDTIYF
TGTGCCAGCAGTTTAGGTACCTCGGACACATCAAGGGACACCATATATTTT
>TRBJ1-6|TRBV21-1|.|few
CASSKKTRRWRNSPLHF
TGTGCCAGCAGCAAAAAGACAAGAAGGTGGCGAAATTCACCCCTCCACTTT
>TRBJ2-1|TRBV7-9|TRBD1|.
CASSLSGTVYNEQFF
TGTGCCAGCAGCTTATCGGGGACAGTCTACAATGAGCAGTTCTTC
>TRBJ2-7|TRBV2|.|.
CASSEDFGILSYEQYF
TGTGCCAGCAGTGAAGATTTCGGGATACTCTCCTACGAGCAGTACTTC
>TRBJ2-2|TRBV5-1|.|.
CASSLNTGQNTGELFF
TGCGCCAGCAGCTTAAATACTGGACAGAACACCGGAGAGCTGTTTTTT
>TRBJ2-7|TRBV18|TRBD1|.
CASSPVGQGAAHYEQYF
TGTGCCAGCTCACCAGTGGGACAGGGGGCGGCCCACTACGAGCAGTACTTC
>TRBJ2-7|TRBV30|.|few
CAWSVNRNYEQYF
TGTGCCTGGAGTGTAAACAGAAACTACGAGCAGTACTTC
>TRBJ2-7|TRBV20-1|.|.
CSASPDTQYYEQYF
TGCAGTGCGAGTCCGGACACCCAGTACTACGAGCAGTACTTC
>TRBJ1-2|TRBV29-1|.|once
CSVDDLNYGYTF
TGCAGCGTTGATGATCTTAACTATGGCTACACCTTC
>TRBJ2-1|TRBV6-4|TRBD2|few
CASSDPLAGVYEQFF
TGTGCCAGCAGTGATCCGTTAGCGGGAGTATATGAGCAGTTCTTC
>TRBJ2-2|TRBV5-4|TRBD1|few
CASSSNRGRTGELFF
TGTGCCAGCAGCTCAAACAGGGGGCGCACCGGGGAGCTGTTTTTT
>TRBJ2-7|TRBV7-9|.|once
CASSYGPRGDLYEQYF
TGTGCCAGCAGCTATGGACCCAGGGGTGATCTCTACGAGCAGTACTTC
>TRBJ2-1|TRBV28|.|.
CASSLGGSWNEQFF
TGTGCCAGCAGTTTAGGCGGTTCGTGGAATGAGCAGTTCTTC
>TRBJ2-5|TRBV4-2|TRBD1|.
CASSQGAGGQETQYF
TGTGCCAGCAGCCAAGGGGCAGGGGGCCAAGAGACCCAGTACTTC
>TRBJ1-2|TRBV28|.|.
CASSLDRNYGYTF
TGTGCCAGCAGTTTAGACAGAAACTATGGCTACACCTTC
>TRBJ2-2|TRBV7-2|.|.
CASSLILLANTGELFF
TGTGCCAGCAGCCTGATACTCCTCGCGAACACCGGGGAGCTGTTTTTT
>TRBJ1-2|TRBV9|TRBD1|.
CASSPGQGRNSGYTF
TGTGCCAGCAGCCCCGGACAGGGTCGGAACTCAGGCTACACCTTC
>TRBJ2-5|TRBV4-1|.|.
CASSPSRFGVTGTQYF
TGCGCCAGCAGCCCTAGCCGATTCGGGGTAACCGGGACCCAGTACTTC
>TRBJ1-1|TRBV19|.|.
CASSIGRLPNTEAFF
TGTGCCAGTAGTATAGGGAGATTACCGAACACTGAAGCTTTCTTT
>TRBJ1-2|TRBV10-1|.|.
CANLYLYGYTF
TGCGCCAACCTTTATCTCTATGGCTACACCTTC
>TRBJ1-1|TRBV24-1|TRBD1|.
CATGRQGANTEAFF
TGTGCCACAGGAAGACAGGGGGCAAACACTGAAGCTTTCTTT
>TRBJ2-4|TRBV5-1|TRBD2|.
CASSLYRGGDIQYF
TGCGCCAGCAGCTTGTATCGGGGAGGGGACATTCAGTACTTC
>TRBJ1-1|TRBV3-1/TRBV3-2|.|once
CASSSGPNTNTEAFF
TGTGCCAGCAGCTCAGGACCAAATACTAACACTGAAGCTTTCTTT
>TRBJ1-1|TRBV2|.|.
CASSDGYIGGTGTEAFF
TGTGCCAGCAGTGACGGTTATATAGGGGGAACGGGCACTGAAGCTTTCTTT